The 20 T cell receptor beta chains presented below share a single source sample, sequenced in a study of blood T cell repertoires in COVID-19. Libraries were prepared by immunoSEQ multiplex PCR; TCRdb keeps only in-frame clonotypes and omits some of them. The sample consists of around 230,000 clones, roughly 83% of them appearing once. Material: peripheral blood. The receptors originated from a woman of 80 years or more with acute or convalescent COVID-19.

This chain joins TRBV5-8 and TRBJ1-5, with TRBD1 as a possible D gene (6 bases). Trimming cost V 1 base and J 1 base, with 12 bases left between them. This CDR3 contains 16 residues. Germline values: CDR1 SGHTS, CDR2 YDEGEE. In DNA, the CDR3 is TGTGCCAGCAGCTTGAGGGCAGGGGCCAGCAATCAGCCCCAGCATTTT. It yields the protein CASSLRAGASNQPQHF.

The chain has TRBV27 and TRBJ2-1, with a possible D match to TRBD2 (6 bases). Looked up from germline, CDR1 is MNHEY and CDR2 is SMNVEV (reference sequence). The CDR3 totals 15 residues. V was clipped by 5 bases and J by 5 bases, with 16 bases between them. CDR3 nucleotides: TGTGCCAGCAGTAGGTGGGCTGGCGGGGACAATGAGCAGTTCTTC. It codes for CASSRWAGGDNEQFF.

The chain is built from TRBV19 and TRBJ2-1; 8 nucleotides agree with TRBD2. V lost 4 bases to trimming and J lost 3 bases; unmatched junction nucleotides: 5. Germline CDR1 reads LNHDA; CDR2 reads SQIVND (reference sequence). The CDR3 extends over 15 amino acids. CDR3 DNA: TGTGCCAGTAGTACCCCGGGGGGGCGCTACAATGAGCAGTTCTTC. This translates into CASSTPGGRYNEQFF. Using reference TRBV19 and TRBJ2-1 for the parts outside the CDR3, the full variable domain is DGGITQSPKYLFRKEGQNVTLSCEQNLNHDAMYWYRQDPGQGLRLIYYSQIVNDFQKGDIAEGYSVSREKKESFPLTVTSAQKNPTAFYLCASSTPGGRYNEQFFGPGTRLTVL.

The chain links TRBV6-6 to TRBJ1-2; 11 nucleotides agree with TRBD1. V dropped 3 bases and J dropped 5; count of bases not matched to a gene: 8. Germline V gene data show CDR1 as MNHNY and CDR2 as SVGAGI (reference sequence). The CDR3 is 16 amino acids. The DNA of the CDR3 is TGTGCCAGCAGTTATGCCGGGACAGGGGGTCGGTATGGCTACACCTTC. This translates into CASSYAGTGGRYGYTF.

The chain uses TRBV5-6 and TRBJ2-5; possible D gene TRBD1, 5 bases. Trimming left V 0 bases short and J 5 bases short, with 14 bases between. This CDR3 has 15 residues. Germline V lookup: CDR1 SGHDT, CDR2 YYEEEE. The CDR3 reads CASSLGSGYRETQYF. The DNA of the CDR3 is TGTGCCAGCAGCTTGGGTTCAGGGTATAGGGAGACCCAGTACTTC.

V usage is TRBV19 and J usage is TRBJ1-1; 8 nucleotides align to TRBD1. Trimming removed 3 bases from V and 3 bases from J; junction bases left unmatched: 0. The germline V gene has CDR1 LNHDA and CDR2 SQIVND (reference sequence). CDR3 length equals 13 residues. CDR3 DNA: TGTGCCAGTAGTATGGACAGGGACACTGAAGCTTTCTTT. As protein: CASSMDRDTEAFF.

The rearrangement links TRBV19 to TRBJ2-4; tentative D call: TRBD2 (5 bases). V was clipped by 3 bases and J by 7 bases, with 13 bases between them. CDR1 and CDR2 (germline): LNHDA, SQIVND (reference sequence). The CDR3 extends over 14 amino acids. The CDR3 DNA reads TGTGCCAGTAGTATTAGTCCCGGGAAGAACATTCAGTACTTC. It translates to CASSISPGKNIQYF.

The chain employs TRBV19 and TRBJ2-3; TRBD1 agrees at 7 bases. V shed 4 bases and J 1 base; nucleotides not matched to a gene: 2. CDR3 length: 14 amino acids. Germline V CDR1 and CDR2: LNHDA, SQIVND (reference sequence). CDR3 in DNA: TGTGCCAGTAGTACAGGACAGGGCACAGATACGCAGTATTTT. This sequence encodes CASSTGQGTDTQYF.

The V and J genes are TRBV7-8 and TRBJ1-2, with no clear D. Trimming stripped 5 bases from V and 7 bases from J, with 11 bases between. The CDR3 runs to 12 residues. Germline V gives CDR1 SGHVS, CDR2 FQNEAQ. The CDR3 here is CASSRQSGGYTF. CDR3 nucleotide sequence: TGTGCCAGCAGCCGCCAAAGCGGTGGCTACACCTTC.

The chain joins TRBV19 to TRBJ1-5, with 10 positions matching TRBD1. V dropped 2 bases and J dropped 6; count of bases not matched to a gene: 7. Per germline, CDR1 LNHDA and CDR2 SQIVND (reference sequence). The CDR3 is 16 residues long. CDR3 nucleotides: TGTGCCAGTAGTATAAAGGGACAGGGGCAGGGTCAGCCCCAGCATTTT. Protein product: CASSIKGQGQGQPQHF.

The J gene is TRBJ2-7, the V gene TRBV28, with D possibly being TRBD1 (6 bases). The CDR3 is 13 residues long. In germline, CDR1 is MDHEN, CDR2 SYDVKM. Trimming removed 11 bases at V and 12 bases at J, with 26 bases between. The CDR3: CAARRETGRSSYF. In nucleotides, the CDR3 is TGTGCCGCACGAAGGGAAACAGGGAGATCTTCGTACTTC.

The genes are TRBV19 and TRBJ1-4; TRBD1 matches 9 bases. The V gene end was trimmed by 7 bases and the J gene end by 5 bases; junction bases not matched to a gene: 14. The germline CDR1 and CDR2 sequences are LNHDA and SQIVND (reference sequence). This CDR3 region has 17 residues. In DNA, the CDR3 is TGTGCCAGTATCATTAACCGGGACAGGGCTCGCAATGAAAAACTGTTTTTT. Protein sequence: CASIINRDRARNEKLFF.

The V call is TRBV3-1 (or the pseudogene TRBV3-2), the J call TRBJ2-5; 7 bases map to TRBD1. Losses at the gene ends were 4 bases for V and 5 bases for J; bases not matched to a gene: 4. CDR1 and CDR2 from the germline V gene are LGHDT and YNNKEL (reference sequence). The CDR3 covers 13 residues. CDR3 protein: CASSLTGKETQYF. In DNA, the CDR3 is TGTGCCAGCAGCCTGACAGGGAAGGAGACCCAGTACTTC.

The rearrangement links TRBV3-1 (or the pseudogene TRBV3-2) to TRBJ2-3; 8 nucleotides agree with TRBD2. Germline CDR1 LGHDT, CDR2 YNNKEL (reference sequence). The CDR3 sequence is 18 residues long. The V gene end was trimmed by 0 bases and the J gene end by 2 bases; junction bases not matched to a gene: 10. The CDR3 DNA follows: TGTGCCAGCAGCCAAGATTTGGCCAGCGGGGGTGACACAGATACGCAGTATTTT. It specifies CASSQDLASGGDTDTQYF.

The chain employs TRBV7-8 and TRBJ1-1; D perhaps matches TRBD1 (5 bases). Germline-derived CDR1 and CDR2 are SGHVS and FQNEAQ. Trimming removed 6 bases at V and 3 bases at J, with 11 bases between. This CDR3 spans 13 amino acids. The CDR3 DNA follows: TGTGCCAGCAGGCAGGGCAGCCACACTGAAGCTTTCTTT. This encodes CASRQGSHTEAFF. The full variable domain, in which reference TRBV7-8 and TRBJ1-1 provide the parts outside the CDR3, is GAGVSQSPRYKVAKRGQDVALRCDPISGHVSLFWYQQALGQGPEFLTYFQNEAQLDKSGLPSDRFFAERPEGSVSTLKIQRTQQEDSAVYLCASRQGSHTEAFFGQGTRLTVV.

This clone was seen a few times. The chain uses TRBV27 and TRBJ2-7; unclear D gene. Trimming took 5 bases from V and 0 from J, leaving 11 bases between them. Germline CDR1 MNHEY, CDR2 SMNVEV (reference sequence). CDR3 length equals 14 residues. CDR3 sequence (DNA): TGTGCCAGCAGTAGACATTTAAGCTCCTACGAGCAGTACTTC. Translating gives CASSRHLSSYEQYF.

As concerns this clone: The same CDR3 arises from other DNA sequences in this sample as well. The gene calls are TRBV28 and TRBJ1-4; weak D call: TRBD1 (6 bases). The germline V and J ends were trimmed by 2 bases and 6 bases, with 10 bases remaining between them. CDR3 size: 14 residues. Looked up from germline, CDR1 is MDHEN and CDR2 is SYDVKM. The CDR3, as DNA: TGTGCCAGCAGTTTACTAGGGGGACATGAAAAACTGTTTTTT. It encodes CASSLLGGHEKLFF.

The J gene is TRBJ1-5, the V gene TRBV6-5; 7 positions agree with TRBD1. The CDR3 is made up of 13 amino acids. Germline V gene data show CDR1 as MNHEY and CDR2 as SVGAGI. J was trimmed by 3 bases and V by 5 bases; bases with no gene match: 1. The CDR3 sequence is CASSQGVNQPQHF. In DNA, the CDR3 is TGTGCCAGCAGTCAGGGGGTCAATCAGCCCCAGCATTTT.

This chain connects TRBV19 to TRBJ1-5; 9 positions agree with TRBD1. Germline lookup yields CDR1 LNHDA and CDR2 SQIVND (reference sequence). This CDR3 region has 15 residues. The trim removed 5 bases at V and 5 bases at J, leaving 7 bases unmatched. For the CDR3, the DNA is TGTGCCAGTAGTCCCCGGGACAGGGCGGATCAGCCCCAGCATTTT. Protein: CASSPRDRADQPQHF.

The J gene is TRBJ1-6, the V gene TRBV28; D is unclear. Germline assignment: CDR1 MDHEN and CDR2 SYDVKM. There are 16 residues in the CDR3. Trimming took off 4 bases at V and 9 bases at J, with 19 bases between the two ends. CDR3 in DNA: TGTGCCAGCAGTTCCCAAGGGAGGAAGGAGAGTTCACCCCTCCACTTT. Amino acids: CASSSQGRKESSPLHF.